This T cell receptor (beta chain) was obtained from a study of cytomegalovirus exposure and HLA in healthy donors. Findings and limits, study-wide: Apart from CMV serostatus, no immune exposure information was available.

The V segment lost 6 bases and the J segment 4 bases; nucleotides outside the gene matches: 1. From germline, CDR1 is MDHEN and CDR2 SYDVKM. The CDR3 length is 12 residues. Donors consisted of healthy bone marrow donors. This clone occurred once. Its antigen is as yet unknown. Primers for the PCR totalled 60 Vbeta and 13 Jbeta. Sequenced by immunoSEQ multiplex PCR; TCRdb stores in-frame clones only, minus some. This table holds 160,000 or so clones, just over 75% found once. Specimen: PBMCs. The V call is TRBV28, the J call TRBJ1-1; 8 bases agree with TRBD1. The origin of this receptor is a man aged 40-55 years in good health and CMV-seronegative. CDR3: CASRTGVTEAFF. The DNA of the CDR3 is TGTGCCAGCAGGACAGGGGTCACTGAAGCTTTCTTT.